Shown below are 19 T cell receptor beta chains from a single sample sequenced in a study of Ad26.COV2.S vaccination and SARS-CoV-2 variants. Treatment reported: around 19 received Ad26.COV2.S at low or high dose, single or two shots; roughly five received placebo; per-sample allocation not given. Day 63 after the first vaccine or placebo injection was the time point for sampling. TCRdb keeps only in-frame clones here, not all; method: immunoSEQ multiplex PCR. The sample includes about 460,000 clones, 89% of them seen just once. This material consisted of peripheral blood, taken in a trial of Ad26.COV2.S vaccine versus placebo. All receptors derive from a person aged 18-60 years who received the Ad26.COV2.S COVID-19 vaccine or a placebo.

The chain combines TRBV2 with TRBJ2-7, with 7 positions matching TRBD1. Germline loops: CDR1 SNHLY, CDR2 FYNNEI. Losses at the gene ends were 8 bases for V and 0 bases for J; bases not matched to a gene: 7. The CDR3 has 14 residues. CDR3 region: CASGLRTGSYEQYF. CDR3 bases: TGTGCCAGCGGTTTGAGGACAGGCTCCTACGAGCAGTACTTC.

CDR3 sequence (DNA): TGTGCCAGCAGTTTAAGCTCCGAGCAGTACTTC. Its translation is CASSLSSEQYF. This chain connects TRBV12-3 or TRBV12-4 to TRBJ2-7, with D hard to call. V shed 2 bases and J shed 6 bases, with 5 bases lying between them. CDR3 length: 11 amino acids.

The J gene is TRBJ2-1, the V gene TRBV7-2; D is possibly TRBD2 (5 bases). The CDR3 runs to 18 residues. Trimming pared 3 bases from V and 3 bases from J, leaving 21 bases between. From germline, CDR1 is SGHTA and CDR2 FQGNSA. CDR3 protein: CASSLVSSGVGFYNEQFF. CDR3 DNA: TGTGCCAGCAGCTTGGTCTCCAGCGGAGTCGGGTTCTACAATGAGCAGTTCTTC.

In this sample, this clone turned up once. The chain combines TRBV5-1 with TRBJ2-6; the D is unclear. The CDR3 totals 16 residues. Germline V CDR1 and CDR2: SGHRS, YFSETQ. Between the trimmed V and J ends, which lost 5 bases and 0 bases, there was a span of 12 bases. The CDR3 protein is CASSRVANSGANVLTF. The CDR3 DNA reads as TGCGCCAGCAGTAGGGTCGCAAACTCTGGGGCCAACGTCCTGACTTTC.

This chain uses TRBV19 with TRBJ1-5, with 10 bases identical to TRBD1. Germline V lookup: CDR1 LNHDA, CDR2 SQIVND (reference sequence). The trim removed 7 bases at V and 4 bases at J, leaving 4 bases unmatched. The CDR3 length is 14 residues. CDR3 sequence reads: CASKTDRGNQPQHF. The CDR3 bases are TGTGCCAGTAAGACGGACAGGGGGAATCAGCCCCAGCATTTT.

With regard to this clone: An end of the junction differs from the germline gene, which may be a read error. This chain connects TRBV7-7 to TRBJ1-1; the D gene is possibly TRBD1 (5 bases). CDR3 length: 13 amino acids. Germline V gene data show CDR1 as SSHAT and CDR2 as FNYEAQ (reference sequence). CDR3 residues: CASSLSPGTEAFF. The CDR3 coding sequence is TGTGCTAGCAGCTTGAGTCCAGGGACTGAAGCTTTCTTT.

This sequence joins TRBV2 and TRBJ2-3; TRBD1 matches at 9 bases. V was clipped by 4 bases and J by 3 bases; unmatched bases: 8. Germline V CDR1 and CDR2: SNHLY, FYNNEI. CDR3 length: 16 amino acids. The CDR3 DNA follows: TGTGCCAGCAGTGGAACTCCCGGGACAGGGACAGATACGCAGTATTTT. Encoded protein: CASSGTPGTGTDTQYF.

The rearrangement links TRBV29-1 to TRBJ2-5; TRBD1 is a possible D gene (6 bases). Trimming removed 7 bases at V and 2 bases at J, with 11 bases between. Germline CDR1 is SQVTM and CDR2 is ANQGSEA. CDR3 length: 12 amino acids. CDR3 coding DNA: TGCAGCGGAAGGACAGTACAAGAGACCCAGTACTTC. Translated: CSGRTVQETQYF.

V is TRBV29-1 and J is TRBJ1-1, with D perhaps matching TRBD1 (5 bases). CDR1 is SQVTM and CDR2 is ANQGSEA in the germline V gene. Trimming pared 5 bases from V and 3 bases from J, leaving 10 bases between. The CDR3 totals 12 residues. CDR3 sequence: CSVWGGDTEAFF. In nucleotides, the CDR3 is TGCAGCGTTTGGGGGGGTGACACTGAAGCTTTCTTT.

This sequence joins TRBV9 and TRBJ2-2, with D perhaps matching TRBD1 (6 bases). This CDR3 contains 15 residues. Trimming stripped 4 bases from V and 0 bases from J, with 10 bases between. Germline V gene data show CDR1 as SGDLS and CDR2 as YYNGEE. For the CDR3, the DNA is TGTGCCAGCAGCCTAGGGACAACGAACACCGGGGAGCTGTTTTTT. This codes for CASSLGTTNTGELFF. Based on the CDR3 plus reference TRBV9 and TRBJ2-2, the full variable domain is DSGVTQTPKHLITATGQRVTLRCSPRSGDLSVYWYQQSLDQGLQFLIQYYNGEERAKGNILERFSAQQFPDLHSELNLSSLELGDSALYFCASSLGTTNTGELFFGEGSRLTVL.

The chain has TRBV4-3 and TRBJ2-6; D is possibly TRBD2 (6 bases). Trimming cost V 1 base and J 1 base, with 11 bases left between them. This CDR3 region has 17 residues. CDR1 is LGHNA, CDR2 YSLEER, per germline. DNA of the CDR3: TGCGCCAGCAGCCAAGCCCCAGGGAGGTCTGGGGCCAACGTCCTGACTTTC. Its protein is CASSQAPGRSGANVLTF.

This clone has a single count. This sequence joins TRBV7-9 and TRBJ1-4; 7 positions agree with TRBD1. Germline V gives CDR1 SEHNR, CDR2 FQNEAQ (reference sequence). The CDR3 consists of 16 residues. The V and J ends lost 6 bases and 0 bases, in that order; junction bases with no gene match: 7. CDR3 sequence reads: CASSKGQYATNEKLFF. The CDR3 nucleotides read TGTGCCAGCAGTAAGGGACAGTATGCAACTAATGAAAAACTGTTTTTT.

This clone was observed a single time. The V gene is TRBV7-9, the J gene TRBJ2-1; 7 nucleotides line up with TRBD2. The junction had 10 bases not matched to a gene; V was cut back by 6 bases and J by 8 bases. This CDR3 comprises 14 residues. Germline loops: CDR1 SEHNR, CDR2 FQNEAQ (reference sequence). The CDR3 sequence is CASRKIRGDDEQFF. The DNA of the CDR3 is TGTGCCAGCAGAAAAATACGGGGGGACGATGAGCAGTTCTTC.

The chain carries TRBV19 and TRBJ2-7; 7 bases match TRBD2. This CDR3 contains 15 residues. Per the germline V gene, CDR1 is LNHDA and CDR2 is SQIVND (reference sequence). Unmatched junction bases numbered 6, after V lost 2 bases and J lost 2 bases. CDR3 region: CASSIRSSGAYEQYF. CDR3 bases: TGTGCCAGTAGTATAAGGTCTAGCGGAGCCTACGAGCAGTACTTC.

V usage is TRBV5-4 and J usage is TRBJ1-1; TRBD1 might be the D (5 bases). CDR3 length: 14 residues. Germline values: CDR1 SGHNT, CDR2 YYREEE (reference sequence). The V end was cut by 1 base, the J end by 4 bases, with 11 bases between. As DNA, the CDR3 is TGTGCCAGCAGCTTGCAGGGCTGGGGCACTGAAGCTTTCTTT. This gives the protein CASSLQGWGTEAFF.

This chain connects TRBV5-8 to TRBJ1-1, with D possibly being TRBD1 (5 bases). V was cut by 7 bases and J by 10 bases, with 17 bases left in between. There are 12 residues in the CDR3. Per the germline V gene, CDR1 is SGHTS and CDR2 is YDEGEE. The CDR3 sequence: CASQPNRDPAFF. The CDR3 nucleotides read TGTGCCAGCCAACCGAACCGGGACCCAGCTTTCTTT.

The chain carries TRBV6-5 and TRBJ1-1; 10 nucleotides match TRBD1. Germline assignment: CDR1 MNHEY and CDR2 SVGAGI. CDR3 length equals 15 residues. J was trimmed by 4 bases and V by 5 bases; bases with no gene match: 7. The CDR3 sequence: CASSNVGQGFTEAFF. The CDR3 bases are TGTGCCAGCAGTAACGTGGGACAGGGGTTCACTGAAGCTTTCTTT.

This clone was detected only once. V gene TRBV4-2 combines with J gene TRBJ2-7; 7 bases are shared with TRBD1. Unmatched junction bases numbered 8, after V lost 3 bases and J lost 6 bases. Germline CDR1 is LGHNA and CDR2 is YNFKEQ. This CDR3 region has 14 residues. CDR3 amino acids: CASSQGTVIGEQYF. In nucleotides, the CDR3 is TGTGCCAGCAGCCAGGGGACAGTAATTGGCGAGCAGTACTTC.

The gene calls are TRBV18 and TRBJ1-1; D remains ambiguous. The CDR3 extends over 16 amino acids. V was shortened by 3 bases and J by 6 bases, with 20 bases between the two germline ends. CDR1 is KGHSH, CDR2 LQKENI, per germline. CDR3 amino acids: CASSPTGSGVGAEAFF. Written as DNA, the CDR3 is TGTGCCAGCTCACCGACGGGATCGGGCGTTGGCGCTGAAGCTTTCTTT.